A single sample is the source of the 24 T cell receptor beta chains below, sequenced in a study of glioma-infiltrating T cells after dendritic cell vaccination. TCRdb's table, derived via immunoSEQ multiplex PCR, lists solely in-frame clones and lacks some. The sample has over 80,000 clones, over 75% seen once. Time point given: after dendritic cell vaccination, including at tumor progression/relapse. Sequencing used blood, obtained after dendritic cell vaccination. These receptors all stem from a human donor with glioblastoma.

This chain links TRBV2 with TRBJ2-5; 9 positions match TRBD1. This CDR3 has 14 residues. The germline V gene has CDR1 SNHLY and CDR2 FYNNEI. The V and J ends lost 3 bases and 5 bases, in that order; junction bases with no gene match: 4. The CDR3 DNA sequence: TGTGCCAGCAGTGAGACAGGGGGTAAGGAGACCCAGTACTTC. Protein: CASSETGGKETQYF.

The chain uses TRBV2 and TRBJ2-2; D possibly corresponds to TRBD2 (5 bases). Germline CDR1 is SNHLY and CDR2 is FYNNEI. This CDR3 contains 15 residues. The V gene lost 8 bases and the J gene lost 1 base, with 14 bases spanning the gap. The CDR3 nucleotides are TGTGCCAGCGTGGGTCGGGCGGGGAACACCGGGGAGCTGTTTTTT. The encoded protein is CASVGRAGNTGELFF.

The chain recombines TRBV19 with TRBJ1-3; D perhaps matches TRBD1 (5 bases). V was clipped by 5 bases and J by 0 bases, with 8 bases between them. This CDR3 has 14 amino acids. Germline assignment: CDR1 LNHDA and CDR2 SQIVND (reference sequence). The CDR3 nucleotides read TGTGCCAGTAGTGAGACAGTCTCTGGAAACACCATATATTTT. Translated, it gives CASSETVSGNTIYF.

V and J are TRBV30 and TRBJ1-4; D remains unclear. This CDR3 has 16 residues. Trimming cost V 0 bases and J 1 base, with 12 bases left between them. The germline gives CDR1 GTSNPN, CDR2 SVGIG (reference sequence). CDR3 sequence (DNA): TGTGCCTGGAGTGTCGGCAGGATGAGAACTAATGAAAAACTGTTTTTT. Translated: CAWSVGRMRTNEKLFF.

This chain joins TRBV6-5 and TRBJ1-2; 10 nucleotides align to TRBD1. The CDR3 runs 14 residues. The germline CDR1 and CDR2 sequences are MNHEY and SVGAGI. The junction had 5 bases not matched to a gene; V was cut back by 4 bases and J by 6 bases. The CDR3 here is CASSLTGGLDGYTF. Written as DNA, the CDR3 is TGTGCCAGCAGTTTGACAGGGGGCTTAGATGGCTACACCTTC.

The chain links TRBV6-1 to TRBJ1-2, with D perhaps matching TRBD1 (5 bases). The CDR3 sequence is 15 residues long. Trimming took 0 bases from V and 4 from J, leaving 12 bases between them. Germline CDR1 MNHNS, CDR2 SASEGT. The chain's CDR3 is CASSEAAGHFYGYTF. The CDR3 DNA is TGTGCCAGCAGTGAAGCGGCAGGGCACTTCTATGGCTACACCTTC.

The chain combines TRBV5-4 with TRBJ1-4; D uncertain. Deletions cut 1 base from V and 7 bases from J, with 8 bases between. Germline CDR1 reads SGHNT; CDR2 reads YYREEE (reference sequence). The CDR3 spans 13 residues. This CDR3 is CASSLYPGEKLFF. CDR3 DNA sequence: TGTGCCAGCAGCTTGTATCCGGGTGAAAAACTGTTTTTT.

This chain joins TRBV15 and TRBJ2-1; maybe TRBD2 (5 bases). The CDR3 totals 15 residues. Trimming left V 6 bases short and J 5 bases short, with 17 bases between. From germline, CDR1 is LNHNV and CDR2 YYDKDF (reference sequence). The CDR3 nucleotides read TGTGCCACCAGTAAGTCTAGGGAGCCCCACAATGAGCAGTTCTTC. Translating gives CATSKSREPHNEQFF.

The chain has TRBV5-4 and TRBJ2-2, with D possibly being TRBD1 (5 bases). CDR1 is SGHNT and CDR2 is YYREEE in the germline V gene (reference sequence). V was cut by 2 bases and J by 5 bases, with 13 bases left in between. The CDR3 length is 15 residues. CDR3 bases: TGTGCCAGCAGCTTTCGTCAGGGTGGGACCGGGGAGCTGTTTTTT. Protein product: CASSFRQGGTGELFF.

The rearrangement uses TRBV6-5 and TRBJ2-3; D is uncertain. Between the trimmed V and J ends, which lost 0 bases and 9 bases, there was a span of 7 bases. The V gene's germline CDR1 is MNHEY and CDR2 SVGAGI. The CDR3 covers 12 residues. CDR3 DNA sequence: TGTGCCAGCAGTTACTCGGTCGGGACGCAGTATTTT. It codes for CASSYSVGTQYF.

As concerns this clone: Other DNA variants within this sample encode the same CDR3. The chain combines TRBV5-1 with TRBJ1-4; D not certain. CDR3 length: 15 amino acids. The germline CDR1 and CDR2 sequences are SGHRS and YFSETQ. V was trimmed by 1 base and J by 0 bases, leaving 7 bases between them. This CDR3 reads CASSLTASTNEKLFF. The DNA of the CDR3 is TGCGCCAGCAGCTTGACAGCCTCAACTAATGAAAAACTGTTTTTT.

The rearrangement uses TRBV27 and TRBJ1-5; 8 nucleotides agree with TRBD1. Germline-derived CDR1 and CDR2 are MNHEY and SMNVEV (reference sequence). The trim removed 5 bases at V and 4 bases at J, leaving 7 bases unmatched. The CDR3 sequence is 15 residues long. The DNA for the CDR3 is TGTGCCAGCAGTCCTCAGGGGGCGCTAAATCAGCCCCAGCATTTT. It encodes CASSPQGALNQPQHF.

As DNA, the CDR3 is TGTGCCAGTAGTAAACCCCGGGGACAGGGGGGTGAAAAACTGTTTTTT. It translates to CASSKPRGQGGEKLFF. The chain combines TRBV19 with TRBJ1-4; 11 bases map to TRBD1. This CDR3 contains 16 residues. Germline trimming cut 4 bases from V and 7 bases from J; bases unmatched to any gene: 8. Per germline, CDR1 LNHDA and CDR2 SQIVND (reference sequence).

Here the CDR3 DNA reads TGCGCCAGCAGCCAAGATTTGGGGCGGTTTAGTAAAATGGTCAAAAACATTCAGTACTTC. It encodes CASSQDLGRFSKMVKNIQYF. This sequence joins TRBV4-1 and TRBJ2-4; TRBD1 is a possible D gene (5 bases). V was clipped by 0 bases and J by 3 bases, with 24 bases between them. The CDR3 is 20 residues long. The germline V gene encodes CDR1 MGHRA and CDR2 YSYEKL.

V gene TRBV25-1 combines with J gene TRBJ2-3, with TRBD2 matching 9 bases. The CDR3 has 15 amino acids. The V and J ends lost 2 bases and 3 bases, in that order; junction bases with no gene match: 3. Germline V gene lookup returns CDR1 MGHDK and CDR2 SYGVNS. CDR3 sequence: CASSEERGVTDTQYF. CDR3 DNA sequence: TGTGCCAGCAGTGAAGAGCGGGGGGTAACAGATACGCAGTATTTT.

J is TRBJ1-1 and V is TRBV2; 7 nucleotides line up with TRBD1. CDR1 SNHLY and CDR2 FYNNEI come from the germline V gene. With V trimmed by 6 bases and J by 5 bases, 12 bases remained unmatched. The CDR3 covers 15 residues. The CDR3 nucleotides read TGTGCCAGCAGAGGCCTAAGACAGGGAGGTACTGAAGCTTTCTTT. This codes for CASRGLRQGGTEAFF. Supplemented by reference TRBV2 and TRBJ1-1, the full variable domain reads EPEVTQTPSHQVTQMGQEVILRCVPISNHLYFYWYRQILGQKVEFLVSFYNNEISEKSEIFDDQFSVERPDGSNFTLKIRSTKLEDSAMYFCASRGLRQGGTEAFFGQGTRLTVV.

This clone occurred a few times. This chain links TRBV5-1 with TRBJ2-1, with D unclear. This CDR3 is built from 13 residues. Trimming took 2 bases from V and 6 from J, leaving 9 bases between them. The germline V gene has CDR1 SGHRS and CDR2 YFSETQ. For the CDR3, the DNA is TGCGCCAGCAGCTTCTTCGGCGGCAATGAGCAGTTCTTC. Translation gives CASSFFGGNEQFF.

The rearrangement links TRBV15 to TRBJ1-5; D unresolved. Between the trimmed V and J ends, which lost 1 base and 0 bases, there was a span of 10 bases. The germline gives CDR1 LNHNV, CDR2 YYDKDF (reference sequence). This CDR3 has 16 amino acids. Here the CDR3 DNA reads TGTGCCACCAGCAGAGGAATAAGCAATAGCAATCAGCCCCAGCATTTT. The encoded protein is CATSRGISNSNQPQHF.

V is TRBV19 and J is TRBJ1-6; 7 nucleotides line up with TRBD1. Germline V gives CDR1 LNHDA, CDR2 SQIVND (reference sequence). V gave up 7 bases and J gave up 7 bases; unmatched junction bases: 7. There are 14 residues in the CDR3. The CDR3 DNA sequence: TGTGCCAGTACCGCCGGGACAGTAAATTCACCCCTCCACTTT. The encoded protein is CASTAGTVNSPLHF.

The rearrangement links TRBV18 to TRBJ1-1, with D hard to call. CDR3 length: 12 residues. Germline V gene lookup returns CDR1 KGHSH and CDR2 LQKENI. V was cut by 0 bases and J by 8 bases, with 7 bases left in between. The CDR3 loop is CASSPPYGEAFF. The CDR3 DNA follows: TGTGCCAGCTCACCACCGTACGGGGAAGCTTTCTTT.

This chain connects TRBV19 to TRBJ2-5, with 10 bases matching TRBD2. The germline V gene encodes CDR1 LNHDA and CDR2 SQIVND (reference sequence). With V trimmed by 2 bases and J by 2 bases, 5 bases remained unmatched. The length of the CDR3 is 16 residues. The CDR3 nucleotides are TGTGCCAGTAGTATATCGCTAGCGGGGGATCAAGAGACCCAGTACTTC. Translated: CASSISLAGDQETQYF. The entire variable domain, with the rest obtained from reference TRBV19 and TRBJ2-5, is as follows: DGGITQSPKYLFRKEGQNVTLSCEQNLNHDAMYWYRQDPGQGLRLIYYSQIVNDFQKGDIAEGYSVSREKKESFPLTVTSAQKNPTAFYLCASSISLAGDQETQYFGPGTRLLVL.

The CDR3 DNA follows: TGTGCCAGCAGCTTCGGGGGTGAAGATACGCAGTATTTT. It yields the protein CASSFGGEDTQYF. This chain connects TRBV7-8 to TRBJ2-3, with D possibly TRBD2 on 6 matching bases. Germline V gives CDR1 SGHVS, CDR2 FQNEAQ. The V and J ends lost 3 bases and 5 bases respectively, with 9 bases between them. The CDR3 length is 13 residues. The entire variable domain, with the rest obtained from reference TRBV7-8 and TRBJ2-3, is as follows: GAGVSQSPRYKVAKRGQDVALRCDPISGHVSLFWYQQALGQGPEFLTYFQNEAQLDKSGLPSDRFFAERPEGSVSTLKIQRTQQEDSAVYLCASSFGGEDTQYFGPGTRLTVL.

This clone was seen a handful of times. A much larger clone lies a single base off, so this may be a read error. The chain couples TRBV5-6 to TRBJ2-5, with D hard to call. The CDR3 covers 11 residues. CDR1 SGHDT and CDR2 YYEEEE come from the germline V gene. Trimming removed 5 bases from V and 13 bases from J, with 15 bases in between. CDR3 nucleotide sequence: TGTGCCAGCAGTTCCTTATACGAGCGGTACTTC. Amino acids: CASSSLYERYF.

The CDR3 DNA reads as TGCGCCAGCAGCTGGGGGGGTGGCGTCAGCACAGATACGCAGTATTTT. This encodes CASSWGGGVSTDTQYF. This rearrangement joins TRBV5-1 to TRBJ2-3, with TRBD2 matching 7 bases. After removal of 3 bases from V and 0 bases from J, the junction contained 7 bases not matched to a gene. The germline gives CDR1 SGHRS, CDR2 YFSETQ. This CDR3 spans 16 amino acids. Full variable domain (rest looked up from reference TRBV5-1 and TRBJ2-3): KAGVTQTPRYLIKTRGQQVTLSCSPISGHRSVSWYQQTPGQGLQFLFEYFSETQRNKGNFPGRFSGRQFSNSRSEMNVSTLELGDSALYLCASSWGGGVSTDTQYFGPGTRLTVL.